The 3 T cell receptor beta chains below come from one sample, sequenced in a study of T cells in Graves' hyperthyroidism and ophthalmopathy. Regions amplified from RNA transcripts were the TCR beta CDR3 regions. An initial round of RT-PCR targeting the TCR CDR3 relied on the HTBI primer set. TCRdb recomputed calls from the multiplex PCR reads with MiXCR, one row per CDR3 protein. The table records some 600,000 distinct CDR3 sequences, 14% of them present only once. Sequenced sample: blood. These TCRs come from a woman in her twenties or thirties with Graves' hyperthyroidism that later progressed to Graves' ophthalmopathy.

This clonotype showed up many times. The chain employs TRBV6-1 and TRBJ1-2; maybe TRBD1 (5 bases). CDR1 is MNHNS, CDR2 SASEGT, per germline. This CDR3 has 14 residues. The germline V and J ends were trimmed by 10 bases and 4 bases, with 19 bases remaining between them. This CDR3 is CATDPWWTTYGYTF. CDR3 in DNA: TGTGCCACCGATCCCTGGTGGACAACCTATGGCTACACCTTC.

There are many counts of this clonotype. The chain carries TRBV7-9 and TRBJ2-2; 7 nucleotides agree with TRBD1. The V and J ends lost 5 bases and 6 bases, in that order; junction bases with no gene match: 12. Germline CDR1 SEHNR, CDR2 FQNEAQ (reference sequence). The length of the CDR3 is 16 residues. CDR3 coding DNA: TGTGCCAGCAGCCCGACGACAGGGAGTGGCTCCGGGGAGCTGTTTTTT. This sequence encodes CASSPTTGSGSGELFF.

This clonotype was detected ten times or more. V usage is TRBV28 and J usage is TRBJ1-6; D may be TRBD1 (5 bases). CDR1 and CDR2 from the germline V gene are MDHEN and SYDVKM. With 11 bases removed from V and 4 bases from J, the gap between germline ends came to 18 bases. There are 15 residues in the CDR3. DNA for the CDR3: TGTGCCGCATGCAAACGGGGCGCATATAATTCACCCCTCCACTTT. Protein product: CAACKRGAYNSPLHF.